This T cell receptor beta chain came from a study of T-cell memory formation after mild COVID-19. This clonotype was picked up a small number of times. As yet, its antigen is unknown. Sample barcodes and UMIs were carried by the TCR alpha and TCR beta cDNA libraries that 5'RACE generated with constant-segment primers. TCRdb used MiXCR to reprocess the 5' RACE reads, holding one entry per CDR3 protein. The table includes 130,000 to 150,000 distinct CDR3 sequences, approximately 21% detected once. Broader study findings: Contracting clones from day 15 to 85 showed balanced CD4/CD8; later expanders favored CD4+.

The germline V gene encodes CDR1 SGHAT and CDR2 FQDESV (reference sequence). V lost 3 bases, J lost 5 bases, and 11 bases lay in between. The CDR3 covers 13 residues. This receptor was identified in an adult woman who had mild COVID-19 (a few samples of this study predate the infection). Cell type and time point are not known. The sample consisted of PBMCs or a T cell subset sorted from them (not recorded which). This rearrangement joins TRBV11-1 to TRBJ2-7; TRBD1 is a possible D gene (6 bases). CDR3 bases: TGTGCCAGCAGCTTTAGACAGGTCGACGAGCAGTACTTC. Amino acid sequence: CASSFRQVDEQYF.